Listed here are 23 T cell receptor beta chains from one sample, sequenced in a study of blood T cell repertoires in COVID-19. Clones were read by immunoSEQ multiplex PCR, and TCRdb kept only the in-frame ones, dropping some. The data contain 150,000 or so clones, around 89% of them singletons. The sample was peripheral blood. Every receptor here comes from a man aged 55 to 70 with COVID-19, enrolled during active disease.

This chain uses TRBV19 with TRBJ2-6, with TRBD1 matching 11 bases. The trim removed 6 bases at V and 3 bases at J, leaving 7 bases unmatched. This CDR3 is built from 17 residues. The germline gives CDR1 LNHDA, CDR2 SQIVND (reference sequence). The CDR3 spells CASRPGQGAFGANVLTF. As DNA, the CDR3 is TGTGCCAGTAGGCCCGGACAGGGGGCATTTGGGGCCAACGTCCTGACTTTC.

J is TRBJ2-3 and V is TRBV7-2, with D possibly TRBD2 on 6 matching bases. Trimming cost V 3 bases and J 0 bases, with 10 bases left between them. Per the germline V gene, CDR1 is SGHTA and CDR2 is FQGNSA. The CDR3 spans 15 residues. CDR3 sequence reads: CASSFLGGSTDTQYF. Written as DNA, the CDR3 is TGTGCCAGCAGCTTCCTGGGGGGTAGCACAGATACGCAGTATTTT.

There are a few counts of this clone. The chain joins TRBV7-3 to TRBJ2-1; 16 bases are a match to TRBD2. The CDR3 loop spans 17 amino acids. V shed 5 bases, J shed 7 bases, and the junction held 8 bases outside the gene matches. Germline-derived CDR1 and CDR2 are SGHTA and FQGTGA. In nucleotides, the CDR3 is TGTGCCAGCAGCGCCGGGACTAGCGGGGGGGCAAGAAATGAGCAGTTCTTC. Protein: CASSAGTSGGARNEQFF.

The rearrangement joins TRBV18 to TRBJ2-7; D gene unclear. CDR3 length: 13 residues. Germline loops: CDR1 KGHSH, CDR2 LQKENI. Trimming cost V 1 base and J 1 base, with 5 bases left between them. The CDR3 DNA is TGTGCCAGCTCACCACTACAATCCTACGAGCAGTACTTC. Amino acid sequence: CASSPLQSYEQYF.

The V and J genes are TRBV10-3 and TRBJ1-1; D is ambiguous. Trimming pared 0 bases from V and 4 bases from J, leaving 9 bases between. The CDR3 is 14 residues long. Germline CDR1 reads ENHRY; CDR2 reads SYGVKD. CDR3 region: CAISESEGSTEAFF. The CDR3 DNA reads as TGTGCCATCAGTGAGTCTGAGGGATCCACTGAAGCTTTCTTT.

This chain links TRBV5-6 with TRBJ2-1, with 8 bases that match TRBD2. CDR1 is SGHDT, CDR2 YYEEEE, per germline. The trim removed 0 bases at V and 4 bases at J, leaving 3 bases unmatched. The CDR3 length is 15 residues. This CDR3 reads CASSLGTSLYNEQFF. In DNA form, the CDR3 reads TGTGCCAGCAGCTTGGGGACTAGCCTATACAATGAGCAGTTCTTC.

The rearrangement links TRBV7-8 to TRBJ1-6; 7 bases agree with TRBD1. Germline CDR1 reads SGHVS; CDR2 reads FQNEAQ. The CDR3 length is 17 residues. Trimming took 4 bases from V and 7 from J; bases not matched to a gene: 13. The CDR3 DNA is TGTGCCAGCAGCTACCCCGGGACAGCGTCCCCAAATTCACCCCTCCACTTT. This sequence encodes CASSYPGTASPNSPLHF.

This clone has just a few counts. The V and J genes are TRBV5-1 and TRBJ1-2; tentatively, D is TRBD1 (6 bases). CDR1 SGHRS and CDR2 YFSETQ come from the germline V gene. CDR3 length: 15 amino acids. Trimming shortened V by 2 bases and J by 4 bases, and 15 bases separated the two germline ends. In DNA, the CDR3 is TGCGCCAGCAGCTTTTCGGGACAAATCCCCTATGGCTACACCTTC. Its protein product is CASSFSGQIPYGYTF.

The chain combines TRBV7-2 with TRBJ2-3; TRBD1 agrees at 7 bases. J lost 3 bases, V lost 7 bases, and 10 bases had no gene match. Germline V gives CDR1 SGHTA, CDR2 FQGNSA. The CDR3 totals 15 residues. CDR3 DNA: TGTGCCAGCATCCCGGGACAGTCGGGGACAGATACGCAGTATTTT. Translating it yields CASIPGQSGTDTQYF. The full variable domain, completed using reference TRBV7-2 and TRBJ2-3, is GAGVSQSPSNKVTEKGKDVELRCDPISGHTALYWYRQSLGQGLEFLIYFQGNSAPDKSGLPSDRFSAERTGGSVSTLTIQRTQQEDSAVYLCASIPGQSGTDTQYFGPGTRLTVL.

The chain is built from TRBV4-1 and TRBJ2-7, with D perhaps TRBD2 (6 bases). Germline V gives CDR1 MGHRA, CDR2 YSYEKL. The CDR3 is 13 residues long. Trimming took 4 bases from V and 6 from J, leaving 13 bases between them. In DNA form, the CDR3 reads TGCGCCAGCAGCCGGACTAACTTCGGCGAGCAGTACTTC. It translates to CASSRTNFGEQYF.

V gene TRBV10-3 combines with J gene TRBJ2-1; 13 nucleotides agree with TRBD2. V was pared by 4 bases and J by 8 bases, with 8 bases of the junction left unmatched. Germline V gene lookup returns CDR1 ENHRY and CDR2 SYGVKD. The CDR3 covers 16 residues. CDR3 coding DNA: TGTGCCATCAGTGCTGTCGGGACTAGCGGGGTGGATGAGCAGTTCTTC. It codes for CAISAVGTSGVDEQFF.

The CDR3 sequence: CASSPAGTGGPYEQYF. The CDR3 nucleotides read TGTGCCAGCAGCCCGGCGGGGACAGGGGGACCCTACGAGCAGTACTTC. This chain connects TRBV5-4 to TRBJ2-7; 11 nucleotides line up with TRBD1. After removal of 4 bases from V and 2 bases from J, the junction contained 8 bases not matched to a gene. Per germline, CDR1 SGHNT and CDR2 YYREEE (reference sequence). The CDR3 consists of 16 residues.

This clone was seen a handful of times. The chain has TRBV6-5 and TRBJ1-2, with D possibly matching TRBD1 (6 bases). V was pared by 5 bases and J by 7 bases, with 14 bases between. Germline CDR1 reads MNHEY; CDR2 reads SVGAGI. This CDR3 has 13 amino acids. Here the CDR3 reads CASSQTGITGYTF. As DNA, the CDR3 is TGTGCCAGCAGTCAAACAGGGATTACTGGCTACACCTTC.

This chain joins TRBV4-2 and TRBJ1-3; D is perhaps TRBD1 (5 bases). This CDR3 has 13 amino acids. Per germline, CDR1 LGHNA and CDR2 YNFKEQ. The V and J ends lost 4 bases and 5 bases respectively, with 9 bases between them. Here the CDR3 DNA reads TGTGCCAGCAGCCCGCCAGGGAGAAACACCATATATTTT. This gives the protein CASSPPGRNTIYF.

This clone showed up just once. V and J are TRBV29-1 and TRBJ2-2; D unresolved. Trimming left V 7 bases short and J 0 bases short, with 15 bases between. The CDR3 is 15 residues long. The germline CDR1 and CDR2 sequences are SQVTM and ANQGSEA. This CDR3 is CSAAAVGANTGELFF. The CDR3 DNA follows: TGCAGCGCAGCTGCGGTTGGCGCGAACACCGGGGAGCTGTTTTTT.

The V gene is TRBV7-9, the J gene TRBJ1-2, with 8 bases fitting TRBD1. The CDR3 length is 15 residues. The germline CDR1 and CDR2 sequences are SEHNR and FQNEAQ (reference sequence). The trim removed 5 bases at V and 4 bases at J, leaving 9 bases unmatched. The CDR3 protein is CASSLGQESRYGYTF. In DNA, the CDR3 is TGTGCCAGCAGCCTGGGACAGGAGAGCCGCTATGGCTACACCTTC.

This sequence joins TRBV20-1 and TRBJ1-2; 11 bases agree with TRBD1. Per the germline V gene, CDR1 is DFQATT and CDR2 is SNEGSKA (reference sequence). The CDR3 totals 16 residues. The V gene end was trimmed by 3 bases and the J gene end by 7 bases; junction bases not matched to a gene: 13. CDR3 coding DNA: TGCAGTGCTAGTCCCGGGCGGACAGGGGGCGTCTCTGGCTACACCTTC. Translation: CSASPGRTGGVSGYTF.

The rearrangement uses TRBV7-2 and TRBJ1-5; 10 positions agree with TRBD1. The ends lost 5 bases at V and 4 bases at J; junction bases unmatched: 5. This CDR3 comprises 15 residues. Germline V CDR1 and CDR2: SGHTA, FQGNSA. CDR3 residues: CASSLDRGQNQPQHF. CDR3 coding DNA: TGTGCCAGCAGCCTAGACAGGGGGCAAAATCAGCCCCAGCATTTT.

The chain combines TRBV19 with TRBJ1-1, with TRBD1 matching 8 bases. There are 15 residues in the CDR3. Germline CDR1 and CDR2: LNHDA and SQIVND (reference sequence). Losses at the gene ends were 6 bases for V and 3 bases for J; bases not matched to a gene: 9. DNA for the CDR3: TGTGCCAGTAGCCGAGACAGGGGCAAGGACACTGAAGCTTTCTTT. Its protein is CASSRDRGKDTEAFF.

The V and J genes are TRBV18 and TRBJ1-2; 7 bases fit TRBD1. Trimming removed 6 bases from V and 5 bases from J; junction bases left unmatched: 6. The CDR3 runs to 13 residues. Germline CDR1 is KGHSH and CDR2 is LQKENI. Here the CDR3 reads CASSEGQLYGYTF. The DNA of the CDR3 is TGTGCCAGCTCCGAGGGACAGCTTTATGGCTACACCTTC.

The CDR3: CASQETWGRGADTQYF. The CDR3 DNA reads TGTGCCAGCCAGGAGACCTGGGGGAGGGGTGCAGATACGCAGTATTTT. This chain links TRBV5-6 with TRBJ2-3; 7 nucleotides line up with TRBD2. The CDR3 loop spans 16 amino acids. The trim removed 7 bases at V and 4 bases at J, leaving 15 bases unmatched. CDR1 is SGHDT, CDR2 YYEEEE, per germline.

The V and J genes are TRBV7-9 and TRBJ1-2; D is undetermined. The length of the CDR3 is 13 residues. V lost 1 base to trimming and J lost 6 bases, with 9 bases between them. Germline V lookup: CDR1 SEHNR, CDR2 FQNEAQ (reference sequence). For the CDR3, the DNA is TGTGCCAGCAGCTTAGTCAGGTCGCATGGCTACACCTTC. It specifies CASSLVRSHGYTF.

The J gene is TRBJ1-2, the V gene TRBV14; D is unclear. V lost 2 bases and J lost 2, with 6 bases in between. This CDR3 comprises 13 residues. CDR1 and CDR2 from the germline V gene are SGHDN and FVKESK. The CDR3 DNA is TGTGCCAGCAGCCAAACAGTCAACTATGGCTACACCTTC. Translating gives CASSQTVNYGYTF.